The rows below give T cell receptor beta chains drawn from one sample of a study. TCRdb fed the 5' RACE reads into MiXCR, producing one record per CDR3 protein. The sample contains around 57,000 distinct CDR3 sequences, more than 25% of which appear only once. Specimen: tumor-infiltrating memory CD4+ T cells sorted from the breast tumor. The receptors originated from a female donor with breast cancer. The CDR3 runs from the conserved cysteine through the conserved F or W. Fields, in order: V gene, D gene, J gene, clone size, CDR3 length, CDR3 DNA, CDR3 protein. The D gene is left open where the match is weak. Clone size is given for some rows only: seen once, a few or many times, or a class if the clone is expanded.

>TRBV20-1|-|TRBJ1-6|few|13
TGCAGTGCTAGAGGGACTCTGGATTCACCCCTCCACTTT
CSARGTLDSPLHF
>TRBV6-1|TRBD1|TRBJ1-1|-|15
TGTGCCAGCAGTGAATGGAGGACAGGGGTGGATGAAGCTTTCTTT
CASSEWRTGVDEAFF
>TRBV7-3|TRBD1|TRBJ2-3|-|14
TGTGCCAGCAGCCCAGGGGGCCGGACAGATACGCAGTATTTT
CASSPGGRTDTQYF
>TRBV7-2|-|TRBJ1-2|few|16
TGTGCCAGCAGCATTCAGGGGCCTCCATCGAGCTATGGCTACACCTTC
CASSIQGPPSSYGYTF
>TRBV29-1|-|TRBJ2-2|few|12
TGCAGCGTTCAAATAACAGCCGGGGAGCTGTTTTTT
CSVQITAGELFF
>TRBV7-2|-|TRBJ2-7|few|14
TGTGCCAGCAGCTTTTTTGACTCGACCTATGAGCAGTACTTC
CASSFFDSTYEQYF
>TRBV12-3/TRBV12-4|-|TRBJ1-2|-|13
TGTGCCAGCAGCCTCCAGACAGCCTATGGCTACACCTTC
CASSLQTAYGYTF
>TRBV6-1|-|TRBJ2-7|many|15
TGTGCCAGCAGTGAAAATGCGGCAGGCAGCTACGAGCAGTACTTC
CASSENAAGSYEQYF
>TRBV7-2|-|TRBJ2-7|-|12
TGTGCCAGCAGCTCCCACCATTACGAGCAGTACTTC
CASSSHHYEQYF
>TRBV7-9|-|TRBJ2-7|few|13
TGTGCCAGCAGCCAGTTTTTTCAGGACGAGCAGTACTTC
CASSQFFQDEQYF